What follows describes a single T cell receptor beta chain. Its antigen is still unknown. A junction end diverges from the germline sequence, so it may reflect a read error. Orbital computed tomography, together with clinical symptoms, serum thyroxine, TRAb and thyroid ultrasound, was used for diagnosis. This entry is derived from a study of Graves' ophthalmopathy and Graves' hyperthyroidism. Looking at the study overall: Upon initial diagnosis and before any treatment, peripheral blood was collected.

For repertoire sequencing, the TCR beta CDR3 regions were amplified from RNA transcripts. Second-round multiplex PCR came after a first-round RT-PCR that employed HTBI primers. TCRdb redid the calling of the multiplex PCR reads with MiXCR, one entry per CDR3 protein. This sample yields almost 750,000 distinct CDR3 sequences, of which 35% to 50% are seen a single time; around 40% belongs to the top ten. Study outcomes and limitations: The model reached about 66% sensitivity and approximately 72% specificity for predicting ophthalmopathy progression. Thyroid clonotypes that were expanded above 0.001 frequency mostly also appeared in blood.

The clonotype originates from an adult man with Graves' ophthalmopathy. The sequenced sample consisted of peripheral blood.

The CDR3 sequence is CASSVFRQGDYSNQPQHF. The CDR3, as DNA: TGTGCCAGCAGTGTATTTCGACAGGGGGACTATAGCAATCAGCCCCAGCATTTT. The V gene is TRBV10-3, the J gene TRBJ1-5; 9 nucleotides line up with TRBD1. This CDR3 is built from 18 residues. Germline assignment: CDR1 ENHRY and CDR2 SYGVKD.